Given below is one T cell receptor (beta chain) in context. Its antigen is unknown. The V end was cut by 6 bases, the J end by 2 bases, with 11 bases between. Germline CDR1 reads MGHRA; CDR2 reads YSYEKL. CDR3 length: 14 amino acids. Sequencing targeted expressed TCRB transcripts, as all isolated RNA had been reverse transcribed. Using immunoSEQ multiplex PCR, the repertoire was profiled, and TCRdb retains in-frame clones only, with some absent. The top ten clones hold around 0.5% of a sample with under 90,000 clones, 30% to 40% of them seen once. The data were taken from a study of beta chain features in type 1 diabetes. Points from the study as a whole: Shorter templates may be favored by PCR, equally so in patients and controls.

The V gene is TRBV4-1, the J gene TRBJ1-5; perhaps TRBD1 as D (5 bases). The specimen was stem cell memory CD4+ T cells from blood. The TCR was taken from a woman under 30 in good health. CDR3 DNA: TGCGCCAGCAGTCTCCAGGGTCGCAATCAGCCCCAGCATTTT. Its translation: CASSLQGRNQPQHF.